This TCR beta chain was observed in a study of cytomegalovirus exposure and HLA in healthy donors. Overall study results and limits: Rarity characterized most TCR sequences, yet some public TCRs appeared in many donors. Compared with the approximately 680-donor mean, an Asian-associated ancestry cluster reportedly had fewer N-insertions, according to a later analysis. An observed cluster of highly shared sequence variants was recorded as a likely sequencing artifact. The productive fraction for most TCR beta V segments was about 87% or about 30% in an earlier analysis.

The CDR3 sequence is 16 residues long. After removal of 5 bases from V and 0 bases from J, the junction contained 5 bases not matched to a gene. Per germline, CDR1 SNHLY and CDR2 FYNNEI. PCR primers comprised 60 Vbeta and 13 Jbeta primers. Using immunoSEQ multiplex PCR, the repertoire was profiled, and TCRdb retains in-frame clones only, with some absent. Found here are around 200,000 clones, 65% to 90% of them singletons; the top ten hold about 1.4%. This clone was detected only a few times. Its antigen remains unknown. This chain connects TRBV2 to TRBJ2-1, with TRBD2 identical over 9 bases. This clonotype originated in a girl aged 5-17 years in good health and CMV-seronegative. Source material: PBMCs. CDR3 in DNA: TGTGCCAGCAGTCAGGCGGGAGGGAGCTCCTACAATGAGCAGTTCTTC. It translates to CASSQAGGSSYNEQFF.